One and the same sample provided the 19 T cell receptor beta chains below, sequenced in a study of T cell repertoires in cytomegalovirus infection. MiXCR was run by TCRdb on the reads, yielding one entry per CDR3 protein. The table shows approximately 770,000 distinct CDR3 sequences, with 25% to 35% occurring only once. What these receptors recognize is not known. The sequencing here drew on cultured CD8+ T cells from PBMCs, taken from culture after CMV antigen stimulation. These receptors were obtained from a human donor in good health (CMV status not recorded). Some clones in this sample may be carry-over from other donors' samples.

Ten or more counts support this clonotype. This chain uses TRBV7-6 with TRBJ2-1, with D perhaps matching TRBD2 (7 bases). This CDR3 contains 18 residues. The V gene's germline CDR1 is SGHVS and CDR2 FNYEAQ. V gave up 5 bases and J gave up 1 base, with 21 bases separating them. CDR3 nucleotide sequence: TGTGCCAGCAGCCCAGAGGAGGGGGGGCCGCTGTCCTACAATGAGCAGTTCTTC. This gives the protein CASSPEEGGPLSYNEQFF.

This clonotype was seen only a few times. The chain couples TRBV20-1 to TRBJ2-2, with 13 bases lining up with TRBD2. The CDR3 contains 16 residues. Germline-derived CDR1 and CDR2 are DFQATT and SNEGSKA (reference sequence). V shed 5 bases, J shed 3 bases, and the junction held 6 bases outside the gene matches. This CDR3 is CSAPTGTSGDTGELFF. The CDR3 coding sequence is TGCAGTGCTCCTACCGGGACTAGCGGGGACACCGGGGAGCTGTTTTTT.

In this sample, this clonotype turned up a few times. The V and J genes are TRBV10-1 and TRBJ2-2; no definite D call. V lost 0 bases and J lost 6, with 14 bases in between. CDR3 length equals 16 residues. Germline V gene data show CDR1 as WNHNN and CDR2 as SYGVQD (reference sequence). CDR3 protein: CASSESIIRGPGELFF. As DNA, the CDR3 is TGCGCCAGCAGTGAGTCGATAATAAGAGGACCCGGGGAGCTGTTTTTT.

The chain is built from TRBV2 and TRBJ2-4; D not certain. CDR3 size: 11 residues. Per germline, CDR1 SNHLY and CDR2 FYNNEI. The ends were cut back, 9 bases at V and 5 bases at J, with 8 bases in the middle. CDR3 sequence: CASLGQNIQYF. The CDR3 nucleotides are TGTGCCAGTTTAGGGCAAAACATTCAGTACTTC.

The sample holds many counts of this clonotype. The rearrangement links TRBV7-6 to TRBJ2-1; D ambiguous. The CDR3 totals 17 residues. Trimming pared 1 base from V and 4 bases from J, leaving 17 bases between. The germline CDR1 and CDR2 sequences are SGHVS and FNYEAQ. The CDR3 nucleotides read TGTGCCAGCAGCTTAGTTTTTGGAGCCCCTCTGTACAATGAGCAGTTCTTC. Amino acid sequence: CASSLVFGAPLYNEQFF.

This chain connects TRBV7-6 to TRBJ2-3; D uncertain. This CDR3 has 14 amino acids. Trimming stripped 4 bases from V and 4 bases from J, with 12 bases between. Germline V gene sequence: CDR1 SGHVS, CDR2 FNYEAQ. The CDR3 nucleotides are TGTGCCAGCAGCTCCTTCCGGGCCCCAGATACGCAGTATTTT. Translation: CASSSFRAPDTQYF.

This chain uses TRBV12-5 with TRBJ1-1; TRBD1 aligns across 7 bases. V lost 3 bases and J lost 3; bases outside the gene matches: 13. CDR3 length: 17 amino acids. The germline gives CDR1 LGHNT, CDR2 FRNRAP. This chain's CDR3 is CASGFFHSGGGDTEAFF. CDR3 in DNA: TGTGCTAGTGGTTTTTTCCACTCAGGGGGTGGGGACACTGAAGCTTTCTTT.

This clonotype appeared a few times. The chain is built from TRBV6-6 and TRBJ2-7; perhaps TRBD2 as D (7 bases). V gave up 4 bases and J gave up 2 bases, with 12 bases separating them. Looked up from germline, CDR1 is MNHNY and CDR2 is SVGAGI (reference sequence). The CDR3 sequence is 14 residues long. The CDR3 spells CASSSGGPPYEQYF. The CDR3 nucleotides are TGTGCCAGCAGTTCCGGGGGGCCACCCTACGAGCAGTACTTC.

This clonotype was detected only a few times. The gene calls are TRBV10-3 and TRBJ2-1; 10 bases are shared with TRBD2. V lost 6 bases and J lost 5; bases outside the gene matches: 7. Germline V gives CDR1 ENHRY, CDR2 SYGVKD. The CDR3 sequence is 15 residues long. This CDR3 reads CAIRTSGGVNNEQFF. The CDR3 coding sequence is TGTGCCATCAGGACCAGCGGGGGGGTAAACAATGAGCAGTTCTTC.

The V gene is TRBV20-1, the J gene TRBJ2-7; D call uncertain. Trimming removed 6 bases at V and 0 bases at J, with 21 bases between. The CDR3 spans 16 residues. Germline CDR1 reads DFQATT; CDR2 reads SNEGSKA (reference sequence). The DNA of the CDR3 is TGCAGTGCCTCCCCCCAGAAGAGGCCGAGCTCCTACGAGCAGTACGTC. Its protein product is CSASPQKRPSSYEQYV.

The V call is TRBV4-1, the J call TRBJ1-1; D is unclear. V lost 4 bases to trimming and J lost 2 bases, with 11 bases between them. Germline assignment: CDR1 MGHRA and CDR2 YSYEKL. This CDR3 contains 14 residues. DNA for the CDR3: TGCGCCAGCAGCCTGGCACAAATTAACACTGAAGCTTTCTTT. Residues: CASSLAQINTEAFF.

This clonotype has ten or more counts. This chain joins TRBV12-3 or TRBV12-4 and TRBJ1-2; weak D call: TRBD1 (6 bases). The CDR3 is 14 residues long. V was shortened by 5 bases and J by 4 bases, with 14 bases between the two germline ends. The CDR3 region is CASSALGAGYGYTF. In nucleotides, the CDR3 is TGTGCCAGCAGTGCCCTGGGGGCAGGCTATGGCTACACCTTC.

This clonotype occurred a few times. This chain joins TRBV19 and TRBJ2-7; 10 nucleotides align to TRBD1. Germline CDR1 is LNHDA and CDR2 is SQIVND (reference sequence). CDR3 length: 12 amino acids. Germline trimming cut 8 bases from V and 6 bases from J; bases unmatched to any gene: 4. CDR3 DNA sequence: TGTGCCAGTCGACAGGGGGCCAGCGAGCAGTACTTC. Its protein product is CASRQGASEQYF.

V usage is TRBV11-2 and J usage is TRBJ2-3; tentative D call: TRBD2 (6 bases). The CDR3 loop spans 11 amino acids. V was pared by 3 bases and J by 11 bases, with 9 bases between. Per germline, CDR1 SGHAT and CDR2 FQNNGV. The CDR3: CASSFLGGQYF. The CDR3 region has the DNA TGTGCCAGCAGCTTTCTGGGAGGGCAGTATTTT.

CDR3 sequence (DNA): TGCGCCAGCAGGACTTGGACAGGGTCTATCTACGAGCAGTACTTC. This codes for CASRTWTGSIYEQYF. The chain combines TRBV5-1 with TRBJ2-7, with TRBD1 identical over 8 bases. CDR1 is SGHRS and CDR2 is YFSETQ in the germline V gene. V was pared by 5 bases and J by 3 bases, with 10 bases of the junction left unmatched. The CDR3 is 15 residues long.

The chain has TRBV7-6 and TRBJ1-2; TRBD1 is a possible D gene (5 bases). Trimming cost V 5 bases and J 4 bases, with 17 bases left between them. The CDR3 is 15 amino acids. Germline V CDR1 and CDR2: SGHVS, FNYEAQ. CDR3 DNA: TGTGCCAGCAGCAATCCGGAGGGGCATTTCTATGGCTACACCTTC. Its translation: CASSNPEGHFYGYTF. Combining the CDR3 with reference TRBV7-6 and TRBJ1-2 gives the whole variable domain GAGVSQSPRYKVTKRGQDVALRCDPISGHVSLYWYRQALGQGPEFLTYFNYEAQQDKSGLPNDRFSAERPEGSISTLTIQRTEQRDSAMYRCASSNPEGHFYGYTFGSGTRLTVV.

There are many counts of this clonotype. The rearrangement links TRBV7-8 to TRBJ2-7; 7 bases agree with TRBD1. Germline V gene sequence: CDR1 SGHVS, CDR2 FQNEAQ. With V trimmed by 0 bases and J by 2 bases, 13 bases remained unmatched. This CDR3 is built from 18 residues. The CDR3 sequence: CASSLALTSGQPTYEQYF. CDR3 coding DNA: TGTGCCAGCAGCTTAGCGCTGACTTCGGGACAGCCAACCTACGAGCAGTACTTC.

This clonotype was observed a handful of times. This rearrangement joins TRBV7-6 to TRBJ2-7; D unclear. CDR1 and CDR2 from the germline V gene are SGHVS and FNYEAQ. The V gene lost 5 bases and the J gene lost 3 bases, with 11 bases spanning the gap. This CDR3 has 13 amino acids. CDR3 in amino acids: CASSPTPLYEQYF. The CDR3 DNA follows: TGTGCCAGCAGCCCAACCCCCCTCTACGAGCAGTACTTC.

This chain joins TRBV24-1 and TRBJ2-5, with a tentative D call TRBD1 (6 bases). V dropped 4 bases and J dropped 2 bases, with 16 bases sitting between them. This CDR3 has 16 amino acids. Germline CDR1 reads KGHDR; CDR2 reads SFDVKD. For the CDR3, the DNA is TGTGCCACCAGTGACGTCAGGGGAAATAAGCAAGAGACCCAGTACTTC. Translated: CATSDVRGNKQETQYF.